What follows describes a single TCR beta chain. Its antigen is still unknown. All gene names here are mouse names. The CDR3 end lies 1 residue beyond the end of the read and is filled in from the germline J gene. Time point here: mouse harvest day 14 after allogeneic transplant. Each mouse received 10^7 T-cell-depleted marrow cells plus 10^6 splenic CD5+ T cells by tail vein. Tissues came from B6→BALB/c major-mismatch GVHD mice at day 7 or 14. The sample belongs to a study of tissue T cells after allogeneic stem cell transplantation. General study results and limits: Shared clones across patients were few; motif clustering revealed tissue-specific shared signatures. Within patients, tissue anatomy strongly shaped TCR repertoire composition.

TCRbeta CDR3 was sequenced at survey depth with template counts. Profiling relied on immunoSEQ multiplex PCR, and the TCRdb table lists in-frame clones only, not all of them. The sample lists about 7,700 clones; roughly a third were seen once. The CDR3 runs to 16 residues. The J segment lost 7 bases and the V segment lost 1 base, leaving 9 bases of the junction unmatched. Germline CDR1 NNHNN, CDR2 SYGAGS (reference sequence). This chain joins TRBV13-2 and TRBJ2-7; 12 bases align to TRBD2. The receptor was isolated from a female BALB/c mouse given C57BL/6 T cells with graft-versus-host disease after an allogeneic hematopoietic cell transplant. Sequencing was performed on skin. The covered CDR3 bases are TGTGCCAGCGGTGATAAGGACTGGGGGGGGCGCGGGGAACAGTAC. It is translated as CASGDKDWGGRGEQY. The CDR3 as a whole reads CASGDKDWGGRGEQYF.